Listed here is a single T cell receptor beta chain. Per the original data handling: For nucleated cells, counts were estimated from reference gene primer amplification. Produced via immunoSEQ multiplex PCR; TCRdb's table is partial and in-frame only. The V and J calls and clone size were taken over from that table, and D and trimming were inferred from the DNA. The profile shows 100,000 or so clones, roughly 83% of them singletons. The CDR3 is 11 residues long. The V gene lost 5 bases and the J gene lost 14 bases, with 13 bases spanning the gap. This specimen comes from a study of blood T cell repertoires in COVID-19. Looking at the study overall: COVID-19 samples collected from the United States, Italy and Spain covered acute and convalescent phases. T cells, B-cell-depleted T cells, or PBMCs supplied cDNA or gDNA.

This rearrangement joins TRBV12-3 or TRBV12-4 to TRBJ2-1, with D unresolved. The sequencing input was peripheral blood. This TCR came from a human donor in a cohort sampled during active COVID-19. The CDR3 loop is CASSTQSVEFF. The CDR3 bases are TGTGCCAGCAGTACTCAAAGTGTAGAGTTCTTC.